The clone carrying this T cell receptor beta chain was counted many times. Its antigen is not known. These data originate in a study of T cells in Graves' hyperthyroidism and ophthalmopathy. The TCR beta CDR3 regions underwent amplification using RNA transcripts as the source. RT-PCR in the first round (using the HTBI primer set) targeted the TCR CDR3. TCRdb analysed the multiplex PCR reads with MiXCR anew, one entry per CDR3 protein. Of about 840,000 distinct CDR3 sequences listed, roughly 40% were seen once; the top ten hold over 8%. Study-wide findings and caveats: The model made its ophthalmopathy prediction, and onset followed a median about 6.8 months later.

V was cut by 1 base and J by 6 bases, with 15 bases left in between. The CDR3 length is 14 residues. The germline V gene encodes CDR1 SQVTM and CDR2 ANQGSEA. Absent ophthalmopathy progression within 18 months defined stable Graves' hyperthyroidism. Uncontrolled infections, other autoimmune diseases, pregnancy or lactation led to exclusion of patients. The gene calls are TRBV29-1 and TRBJ1-1, with a tentative D call TRBD1 (6 bases). The sequenced sample was blood. This clonotype was sampled from a man aged 18 to 30 with Graves' hyperthyroidism. The CDR3 region is CSVEGVGGDAEAFF. The CDR3 nucleotides are TGCAGCGTTGAAGGAGTAGGGGGTGATGCTGAAGCTTTCTTT.